This record covers a single T cell receptor (beta chain). It was with 60 Vbeta and 13 Jbeta primers that the PCR ran. Measured with immunoSEQ multiplex PCR; TCRdb has only the in-frame clones, and not every one. This table holds 200,000 or so clones, more than 60% found once. This record belongs to a study of cytomegalovirus exposure and HLA in healthy donors. The CDR3 extends over 19 amino acids. Germline-derived CDR1 and CDR2 are SEHNR and FQNEAQ (reference sequence). V trimming: 5 bases; J trimming: 3 bases; junction bases outside the gene matches: 17. The donors (healthy individuals) were bone marrow donors.

What was sequenced was PBMCs. V and J are TRBV7-9 and TRBJ2-1, with 9 bases identical to TRBD2. This sequence originates from a woman younger than 45 in good health and CMV-seropositive. The CDR3 DNA is TGTGCCAGCAGCATCGGACCGGGGGCCGCAGCGGGGGGCTACAATGAGCAGTTCTTC. It is translated as CASSIGPGAAAGGYNEQFF. Based on the CDR3 plus reference TRBV7-9 and TRBJ2-1, the full variable domain is DTGVSQNPRHKITKRGQNVTFRCDPISEHNRLYWYRQTLGQGPEFLTYFQNEAQLEKSRLLSDRFSAERPKGSFSTLEIQRTEQGDSAMYLCASSIGPGAAAGGYNEQFFGPGTRLTVL.